The clone carrying this T cell receptor (beta chain) was counted a few times. The data are from a study of cytomegalovirus exposure and HLA in healthy donors. On the study more broadly: A later analysis reported the same platform for the 110 or so validation repertoires and the approximately 700 first-cohort repertoires.

The donors were part of the validation cohort, which consisted of roughly 110 subjects and was separate from the first cohort of about 670 subjects. Sequencing was performed with immunoSEQ multiplex PCR; in TCRdb, only in-frame clones are kept and a portion is missing. The profile shows tens of thousands of clones, approximately 95% of them singletons. V lost 1 base and J lost 5, with 5 bases in between. The CDR3 spans 13 residues. CDR1 is SEHNR, CDR2 FQNEAQ, per germline (reference sequence). The chain is built from TRBV7-9 and TRBJ2-2; D ambiguous. Sequencing was done on a sample of PBMCs. The clonotype originates from a woman aged 18-29 years in good health and CMV-seropositive. CDR3 DNA sequence: TGTGCCAGCAGCTTAGTACAGACCGGGGAGCTGTTTTTT. This codes for CASSLVQTGELFF.